The 16 T cell receptor beta chains presented below share a single source sample, sequenced in a study of cytomegalovirus exposure and HLA in healthy donors. The PCR was carried out with 60 Vbeta primers and 13 Jbeta primers. Sequencing was performed with immunoSEQ multiplex PCR; in TCRdb, only in-frame clones are kept and a portion is missing. The sample yields 100,000 or so clones, 73% seen once. The sequenced sample consisted of PBMCs. The receptors were gathered from a man aged 40-49 years in good health and CMV-seronegative.

This clone has only a few counts. CDR3 amino acids: CASSPTRETQYF. In DNA, the CDR3 is TGTGCCAGCAGCCCCACTAGAGAGACCCAGTACTTC. The gene calls are TRBV7-2 and TRBJ2-5; D is perhaps TRBD2 (5 bases). The CDR3 has 12 amino acids. Germline values: CDR1 SGHTA, CDR2 FQGNSA. Trimming pared 5 bases from V and 4 bases from J, leaving 8 bases between. Full variable domain (rest looked up from reference TRBV7-2 and TRBJ2-5): GAGVSQSPSNKVTEKGKDVELRCDPISGHTALYWYRQSLGQGLEFLIYFQGNSAPDKSGLPSDRFSAERTGGSVSTLTIQRTQQEDSAVYLCASSPTRETQYFGPGTRLLVL.

This clone appeared a single time. The chain combines TRBV19 with TRBJ1-3, with D tentatively TRBD1 (6 bases). The CDR3 is 16 amino acids. Per the germline V gene, CDR1 is LNHDA and CDR2 is SQIVND (reference sequence). V was trimmed by 7 bases and J by 0 bases, leaving 16 bases between them. CDR3 bases: TGTGCCAGTATCTCTAACAGGGACGGCTCTGGAAACACCATATATTTT. This codes for CASISNRDGSGNTIYF. The whole variable domain, filled in from reference TRBV19 and TRBJ1-3, reads DGGITQSPKYLFRKEGQNVTLSCEQNLNHDAMYWYRQDPGQGLRLIYYSQIVNDFQKGDIAEGYSVSREKKESFPLTVTSAQKNPTAFYLCASISNRDGSGNTIYFGEGSWLTVV.

This clone has only a few counts. V and J are TRBV28 and TRBJ1-4, with D possibly TRBD1 on 6 matching bases. The CDR3 is made up of 15 amino acids. With 6 bases removed from V and 7 bases from J, the gap between germline ends came to 18 bases. CDR1 and CDR2 (germline): MDHEN, SYDVKM. DNA for the CDR3: TGTGCCAGCAGCACACCCCAGGCGGGGGCTGAAAAACTGTTTTTT. The encoded protein is CASSTPQAGAEKLFF.

The J gene is TRBJ2-5, the V gene TRBV6-5; the D gene is possibly TRBD1 (6 bases). Gene TRBJ2-7 matches the end of the DNA better, so the J call may be wrong. The CDR3 is 14 amino acids. Germline V gives CDR1 MNHEY, CDR2 SVGAGI. The CDR3 here is CASSYRTETYEQYF. CDR3 DNA sequence: TGTGCCAGCAGTTACCGGACAGAGACCTACGAGCAGTACTTC.

The chain couples TRBV15 to TRBJ2-2; 7 bases are shared with TRBD1. J gave up 4 bases and V 4 bases, and 6 bases lay outside the gene matches. Germline CDR1 LNHNV, CDR2 YYDKDF (reference sequence). This CDR3 has 15 residues. CDR3 sequence reads: CATSNRGLGTGELFF. The CDR3 bases are TGTGCCACCAGCAACAGGGGCCTGGGCACCGGGGAGCTGTTTTTT.

This chain links TRBV7-2 with TRBJ2-7; 15 bases are a match to TRBD2. The CDR3 loop spans 15 amino acids. Germline CDR1 SGHTA, CDR2 FQGNSA. Trimming cost V 5 bases and J 7 bases; bases outside gene matches: 6. CDR3 sequence reads: CASSPGLAGGREQYF. In DNA form, the CDR3 reads TGTGCCAGCAGCCCCGGACTAGCGGGGGGGAGGGAGCAGTACTTC.

Note on this clone: At one boundary the junction diverges from the germline segment, which might be a read error. The chain couples TRBV4-1 to TRBJ2-1, with 11 bases lining up with TRBD2. The V gene's germline CDR1 is MGHRA and CDR2 YSYEKL. The CDR3 sequence is 14 residues long. CDR3 residues: CASSQLISGGATLF. CDR3 DNA sequence: TGCGCCAGCAGCCAACTGATTAGCGGGGGGGCCACCCTCTTC.

This clone has more than one count but fewer than ten. The V gene is TRBV4-2, the J gene TRBJ2-7, with TRBD2 matching over 12 bases. V trimming: 5 bases; J trimming: 3 bases; junction bases outside the gene matches: 5. CDR1 is LGHNA and CDR2 is YNFKEQ in the germline V gene. CDR3 length equals 15 residues. CDR3 loop: CASSIRLAGDYEQYF. CDR3 nucleotides: TGTGCCAGCAGCATACGACTAGCGGGGGACTACGAGCAGTACTTC.

V usage is TRBV27 and J usage is TRBJ2-5, with a possible D match to TRBD1 (6 bases). The germline CDR1 and CDR2 sequences are MNHEY and SMNVEV (reference sequence). The CDR3 consists of 15 residues. Trimming removed 0 bases from V and 1 base from J, with 9 bases in between. This CDR3 is CASSLSGTFQETQYF. As DNA, the CDR3 is TGTGCCAGCAGTTTATCCGGGACATTCCAAGAGACCCAGTACTTC.

This sequence joins TRBV7-7 and TRBJ2-6, with D unclear. Germline V gene data show CDR1 as SSHAT and CDR2 as FNYEAQ (reference sequence). CDR3 length: 14 amino acids. Deletions cut 5 bases from V and 0 bases from J, with 5 bases between. In DNA form, the CDR3 reads TGTGCCAGCAGCCTAAACTCTGGGGCCAACGTCCTGACTTTC. It translates to CASSLNSGANVLTF. The full variable domain, rest sourced from reference TRBV7-7 and TRBJ2-6, is GAGVSQSPRYKVTKRGQDVTLRCDPISSHATLYWYQQALGQGPEFLTYFNYEAQPDKSGLPSDRFSAERPEGSISTLTIQRTEQRDSAMYRCASSLNSGANVLTFGAGSRLTVL.

This clone was recorded a few times. The rearrangement uses TRBV2 and TRBJ1-4; 8 bases are shared with TRBD1. Germline CDR1 SNHLY, CDR2 FYNNEI. This CDR3 comprises 16 residues. J gave up 10 bases and V 6 bases, and 16 bases lay outside the gene matches. The CDR3 nucleotides are TGTGCCAGCAGGGACAGGGCGAGGCAGGCTTTGAGAAAACTGTTTTTT. Encoded protein: CASRDRARQALRKLFF.

The chain combines TRBV5-4 with TRBJ2-3; 7 bases line up with TRBD1. This CDR3 comprises 16 residues. The junction had 9 bases not matched to a gene; V was cut back by 4 bases and J by 1 base. In germline, CDR1 is SGHNT, CDR2 YYREEE (reference sequence). The DNA of the CDR3 is TGTGCCAGCAGCCACCTGACAGGGACGCGCACAGATACGCAGTATTTT. Its protein is CASSHLTGTRTDTQYF.

The CDR3 region has the DNA TGTGCCAGCAGTGAACTAGCTCTCCTCGGGCAGACCCAGTACTTC. It codes for CASSELALLGQTQYF. The chain recombines TRBV2 with TRBJ2-5, with D maybe TRBD2 (5 bases). In germline, CDR1 is SNHLY, CDR2 FYNNEI. The germline V and J ends were trimmed by 2 bases and 6 bases, with 16 bases remaining between them. The CDR3 loop spans 15 amino acids.

The chain is built from TRBV6-4 and TRBJ1-1; D remains unclear. The V gene lost 6 bases and the J gene lost 4 bases, with 18 bases spanning the gap. The CDR3 is made up of 15 amino acids. In germline, CDR1 is MRHNA, CDR2 SNTAGT. The CDR3, as DNA: TGTGCCAGCAGGCCAAGAGTGTCGTCTCTCACTGAAGCTTTCTTT. Amino acids: CASRPRVSSLTEAFF.

This clone was detected only a few times. The rearrangement uses TRBV7-9 and TRBJ2-7, with D perhaps matching TRBD2 (5 bases). CDR1 SEHNR and CDR2 FQNEAQ come from the germline V gene (reference sequence). V dropped 1 base and J dropped 0 bases, with 7 bases sitting between them. The CDR3 is 14 residues long. The CDR3 loop reads CASSLVGSSYEQYF. The CDR3 coding sequence is TGTGCCAGCAGCTTAGTAGGGAGCTCCTACGAGCAGTACTTC.

This rearrangement joins TRBV7-8 to TRBJ2-5, with D perhaps matching TRBD1 (6 bases). Per the germline V gene, CDR1 is SGHVS and CDR2 is FQNEAQ. The CDR3 has 16 amino acids. The V and J ends lost 3 bases and 5 bases respectively, with 19 bases between them. CDR3 sequence (DNA): TGTGCCAGCAGCTTGACCAGACAGGACTCCGGGGAGACCCAGTACTTC. It translates to CASSLTRQDSGETQYF.